The 30 T cell receptor beta chains reported below all come from one sample, sequenced in a study of cytomegalovirus exposure and HLA in healthy donors. Libraries were prepared by immunoSEQ multiplex PCR; TCRdb keeps only in-frame clonotypes and omits some of them. This sample yields around 300,000 clones, of which approximately 86% are seen a single time; roughly 1% belongs to the top ten. Sequencing was performed on PBMCs. These receptors were collected from a woman between 18 and 29 years old in good health and CMV-seronegative.

The gene calls are TRBV13 and TRBJ2-3; TRBD2 is a possible D gene (5 bases). The CDR3 is 15 amino acids. The V and J ends lost 4 bases and 2 bases respectively, with 13 bases between them. Germline CDR1 is PRHDT and CDR2 is FYEKMQ (reference sequence). The CDR3 spells CASSSNSAHTDTQYF. In nucleotides, the CDR3 is TGTGCCAGCAGCTCCAATAGCGCCCACACAGATACGCAGTATTTT.

This clone has only one observation. The V and J genes are TRBV5-6 and TRBJ2-1; D might be TRBD2 (7 bases). The germline V and J ends were trimmed by 0 bases and 3 bases, with 16 bases remaining between them. This CDR3 is built from 17 residues. Germline V gene data show CDR1 as SGHDT and CDR2 as YYEEEE. The chain's CDR3 is CASSLVGGQNIYNEQFF. CDR3 bases: TGTGCCAGCAGCTTGGTGGGGGGGCAAAATATCTACAATGAGCAGTTCTTC.

The chain employs TRBV7-9 and TRBJ2-1, with 7 bases fitting TRBD2. This CDR3 has 15 residues. V was clipped by 8 bases and J by 5 bases; unmatched bases: 12. From germline, CDR1 is SEHNR and CDR2 FQNEAQ (reference sequence). The CDR3 region is CASGGWTRLHNEQFF. As DNA, the CDR3 is TGTGCCAGCGGAGGGTGGACTAGGCTTCACAATGAGCAGTTCTTC.

This rearrangement joins TRBV2 to TRBJ1-5, with D hard to call. The V gene's germline CDR1 is SNHLY and CDR2 FYNNEI. CDR3 length equals 14 residues. Deletions cut 0 bases from V and 2 bases from J, with 5 bases between. The CDR3 nucleotides are TGTGCCAGCAGTGAAGCGCTACGCAATCAGCCCCAGCATTTT. It codes for CASSEALRNQPQHF.

This clone has just a few counts. CDR3 bases: TGTGCCAGTAGTTCCGGGACAGGGGGCTTAAATCAGTATTTT. This gives the protein CASSSGTGGLNQYF. The rearrangement uses TRBV19 and TRBJ1-5; 12 bases are shared with TRBD1. The J call may be in error: the DNA end matches TRBJ2-3 better. The CDR3 length is 14 residues. Per the germline V gene, CDR1 is LNHDA and CDR2 is SQIVND (reference sequence).

The chain joins TRBV11-3 to TRBJ2-2, with 8 positions matching TRBD2. The CDR3 runs 14 residues. Germline V gene sequence: CDR1 SGHNT, CDR2 YENEEA. The trim removed 5 bases at V and 6 bases at J, leaving 5 bases unmatched. CDR3 sequence: CASSLGGGPGELFF. In DNA, the CDR3 is TGTGCCAGCAGCCTTGGCGGGGGGCCCGGGGAGCTGTTTTTT.

The rearrangement links TRBV5-6 to TRBJ2-7; 12 nucleotides match TRBD1. The CDR3 totals 15 residues. CDR1 is SGHDT and CDR2 is YYEEEE in the germline V gene. The V and J ends lost 6 bases and 2 bases, in that order; junction bases with no gene match: 6. CDR3 amino acids: CASIKGTGGAYEQYF. The DNA for the CDR3 is TGTGCCAGCATCAAAGGGACAGGGGGCGCCTACGAGCAGTACTTC.

The chain joins TRBV7-6 to TRBJ2-3, with TRBD2 matching 14 bases. J gave up 2 bases and V 1 base, and 5 bases lay outside the gene matches. This CDR3 comprises 18 residues. In germline, CDR1 is SGHVS, CDR2 FNYEAQ. CDR3 amino acids: CASSLEGLAGADTDTQYF. CDR3 in DNA: TGTGCCAGCAGCTTAGAGGGACTAGCGGGGGCTGACACAGATACGCAGTATTTT.

This sequence joins TRBV29-1 and TRBJ1-2; 8 bases match TRBD1. V shed 7 bases, J shed 12 bases, and the junction held 10 bases outside the gene matches. CDR1 is SQVTM and CDR2 is ANQGSEA in the germline V gene. The CDR3 contains 11 residues. The CDR3 protein is CSAIGQGRHTF. CDR3 sequence (DNA): TGCAGCGCCATAGGACAGGGACGTCACACCTTC.

The chain combines TRBV4-2 with TRBJ2-1; the match to TRBD2 covers 11 bases. The trim removed 0 bases at V and 9 bases at J, leaving 7 bases unmatched. Per the germline V gene, CDR1 is LGHNA and CDR2 is YNFKEQ. The CDR3 extends over 16 amino acids. CDR3 bases: TGTGCCAGCAGCCAAGATTATAGCGGGAGGGCCTTTGAGCAGTTCTTC. Residues: CASSQDYSGRAFEQFF.

In this sample, this clone turned up a few times. The rearrangement joins TRBV6-6 to TRBJ1-5; D gene ambiguous. The germline V gene has CDR1 MNHNY and CDR2 SVGAGI (reference sequence). Trimming left V 0 bases short and J 7 bases short, with 7 bases between. The CDR3 has 13 amino acids. DNA for the CDR3: TGTGCCAGCAGTTACTCCGAGGGCCAGCCCCAGCATTTT. This translates into CASSYSEGQPQHF.

V is TRBV11-2 and J is TRBJ2-2; 9 bases agree with TRBD2. The CDR3 length is 15 residues. The V gene's germline CDR1 is SGHAT and CDR2 FQNNGV. V shed 5 bases, J shed 4 bases, and the junction held 5 bases outside the gene matches. In DNA, the CDR3 is TGTGCCAGCAGCATTGATAGCGGGGGCACCGGGGAGCTGTTTTTT. Its translation: CASSIDSGGTGELFF. The variable domain in full, with the rest retrieved from reference TRBV11-2 and TRBJ2-2, is EAGVAQSPRYKIIEKRQSVAFWCNPISGHATLYWYQQILGQGPKLLIQFQNNGVVDDSQLPKDRFSAERLKGVDSTLKIQPAKLEDSAVYLCASSIDSGGTGELFFGEGSRLTVL.

The chain has TRBV27 and TRBJ2-1; possibly TRBD2 for D (6 bases). Germline V lookup: CDR1 MNHEY, CDR2 SMNVEV (reference sequence). V lost 4 bases, J lost 4 bases, and 14 bases lay in between. The CDR3 consists of 15 residues. CDR3 DNA sequence: TGTGCCAGCAGTTCCCGAGGTAGCGGATACAATGAGCAGTTCTTC. This gives the protein CASSSRGSGYNEQFF.

The chain carries TRBV5-6 and TRBJ2-7, with a possible D match to TRBD1 (5 bases). Per the germline V gene, CDR1 is SGHDT and CDR2 is YYEEEE. V was trimmed by 3 bases and J by 5 bases, leaving 9 bases between them. This CDR3 has 12 residues. The CDR3 DNA follows: TGTGCCAGCAGCTCCAGGGTTGACGAGCAGTACTTC. Its translation: CASSSRVDEQYF.

This clone was detected a few times. The chain is built from TRBV28 and TRBJ2-7; possible D gene TRBD1, 6 bases. Germline values: CDR1 MDHEN, CDR2 SYDVKM. Trimming stripped 1 base from V and 2 bases from J, with 9 bases between. The CDR3 has 14 amino acids. Here the CDR3 reads CASSLLAGAYEQYF. Here the CDR3 DNA reads TGTGCCAGCAGTTTATTGGCAGGGGCCTACGAGCAGTACTTC.

The gene calls are TRBV10-1 and TRBJ2-7; 8 nucleotides align to TRBD2. After removal of 3 bases from V and 3 bases from J, the junction contained 16 bases not matched to a gene. The germline V gene has CDR1 WNHNN and CDR2 SYGVQD (reference sequence). CDR3 length: 18 amino acids. This CDR3 reads CASSDPGTSGLGVYEQYF. The CDR3 nucleotides are TGCGCCAGCAGTGACCCCGGGACTAGTGGTTTGGGGGTCTACGAGCAGTACTTC.

The V call is TRBV2, the J call TRBJ1-1; the D gene is possibly TRBD1 (5 bases). CDR1 is SNHLY and CDR2 is FYNNEI in the germline V gene. Trimming removed 5 bases at V and 11 bases at J, with 21 bases between. This CDR3 is 14 amino acids long. The CDR3 loop is CASSPKRTNQRAFF. The CDR3 nucleotides read TGTGCCAGCAGTCCAAAACGGACAAACCAGAGGGCTTTCTTT. Complete variable domain (other parts from reference TRBV2 and TRBJ1-1): EPEVTQTPSHQVTQMGQEVILRCVPISNHLYFYWYRQILGQKVEFLVSFYNNEISEKSEIFDDQFSVERPDGSNFTLKIRSTKLEDSAMYFCASSPKRTNQRAFFGQGTRLTVV.

This chain connects TRBV5-1 to TRBJ1-4, with D tentatively TRBD1 (6 bases). Germline V CDR1 and CDR2: SGHRS, YFSETQ. The CDR3 has 14 amino acids. V lost 2 bases, J lost 2 bases, and 7 bases lay in between. This CDR3 is CASSFGGTNEKLFF. DNA of the CDR3: TGCGCCAGCAGCTTTGGGGGCACTAATGAAAAACTGTTTTTT.

The chain is built from TRBV13 and TRBJ1-5, with TRBD1 matching 7 bases. The V gene's germline CDR1 is PRHDT and CDR2 FYEKMQ (reference sequence). This CDR3 spans 13 amino acids. V shed 4 bases and J 4 bases; nucleotides not matched to a gene: 1. The CDR3 DNA follows: TGTGCCAGCAGCTCACAGGGGAATCAGCCCCAGCATTTT. Its protein is CASSSQGNQPQHF.

The CDR3 region is CASSGPAGVSYEQYF. DNA for the CDR3: TGTGCCAGCAGTGGCCCAGCGGGAGTCTCCTACGAGCAGTACTTC. The V gene is TRBV6-4, the J gene TRBJ2-7; TRBD2 aligns across 8 bases. CDR1 and CDR2 from the germline V gene are MRHNA and SNTAGT. The CDR3 sequence is 15 residues long. The V segment lost 4 bases and the J segment 0 bases; nucleotides outside the gene matches: 5.

V and J are TRBV27 and TRBJ1-2, with 8 bases lining up with TRBD1. V lost 6 bases, J lost 2 bases, and 5 bases stayed unmatched. Germline CDR1 MNHEY, CDR2 SMNVEV (reference sequence). The CDR3 spans 14 residues. CDR3 nucleotide sequence: TGTGCCAGCAGGGACAGGGAGGAAAACTATGGCTACACCTTC. It translates to CASRDREENYGYTF.

V and J are TRBV6-5 and TRBJ1-5; no reliable D call. This CDR3 is built from 15 residues. Germline CDR1 is MNHEY and CDR2 is SVGAGI. Trimming removed 0 bases at V and 5 bases at J, with 11 bases between. The CDR3: CASSYSREGDQPQHF. CDR3 DNA sequence: TGTGCCAGCAGTTACTCGAGGGAGGGTGATCAGCCCCAGCATTTT.

This chain links TRBV10-1 with TRBJ1-1; 8 bases agree with TRBD1. This CDR3 is 15 amino acids long. CDR1 and CDR2 (germline): WNHNN, SYGVQD (reference sequence). Germline trimming cut 1 base from V and 5 bases from J; bases unmatched to any gene: 6. CDR3 nucleotide sequence: TGCGCCAGCAGTGAGTACCAGGGGGCATCGACTGAAGCTTTCTTT. It translates to CASSEYQGASTEAFF.

This clone was observed once. The chain links TRBV27 to TRBJ1-2; D is ambiguous. The ends were cut back, 0 bases at V and 3 bases at J, with 5 bases in the middle. The CDR3 runs to 13 residues. CDR1 and CDR2 from the germline V gene are MNHEY and SMNVEV (reference sequence). This CDR3 is CASSLSSYYGYTF. The DNA for the CDR3 is TGTGCCAGCAGTTTATCTTCCTACTATGGCTACACCTTC.

The chain is built from TRBV5-6 and TRBJ1-5; D ambiguous. Deletions cut 2 bases from V and 7 bases from J, with 10 bases between. The CDR3 length is 13 residues. Germline V CDR1 and CDR2: SGHDT, YYEEEE. CDR3 amino acids: CASSFSTFQPQHF. The CDR3 nucleotides read TGTGCCAGCAGCTTTAGCACGTTCCAGCCCCAGCATTTT.

The genes are TRBV4-3 and TRBJ1-2; D uncertain. The CDR3 is made up of 16 amino acids. Germline loops: CDR1 LGHNA, CDR2 YSLEER. V lost 0 bases and J 4 bases, leaving 15 bases between the germline ends. The CDR3 reads CASSQDRGSGFYGYTF. The CDR3 coding sequence is TGCGCCAGCAGCCAAGATCGAGGGAGTGGCTTCTATGGCTACACCTTC.

V usage is TRBV30 and J usage is TRBJ1-2; TRBD1 matches 9 bases. The CDR3 sequence is 14 residues long. Germline V gene data show CDR1 as GTSNPN and CDR2 as SVGIG (reference sequence). The V gene end was trimmed by 4 bases and the J gene end by 2 bases; junction bases not matched to a gene: 5. CDR3 in amino acids: CAWKTGTGNYGYTF. For the CDR3, the DNA is TGTGCCTGGAAAACCGGGACAGGGAACTATGGCTACACCTTC.

The chain joins TRBV5-6 to TRBJ1-4; TRBD1 matches at 7 bases. The CDR3 length is 14 residues. The germline CDR1 and CDR2 sequences are SGHDT and YYEEEE. Losses at the gene ends were 4 bases for V and 5 bases for J; bases not matched to a gene: 5. CDR3 DNA: TGTGCCAGCAGCCCCGGGACAGCGAATGAAAAACTGTTTTTT. This encodes CASSPGTANEKLFF.

V gene TRBV5-6 combines with J gene TRBJ1-6, with no clear D. Germline V CDR1 and CDR2: SGHDT, YYEEEE. This CDR3 contains 15 residues. With 6 bases removed from V and 1 base from J, the gap between germline ends came to 11 bases. CDR3 sequence reads: CASMGLWSYNSPLHF. The CDR3 DNA reads as TGTGCCAGCATGGGCTTATGGTCCTATAATTCACCCCTCCACTTT.

The rearrangement uses TRBV29-1 and TRBJ2-3; 8 nucleotides agree with TRBD1. CDR3 length: 16 amino acids. The junction had 10 bases not matched to a gene; V was cut back by 3 bases and J by 2 bases. Per germline, CDR1 SQVTM and CDR2 ANQGSEA. CDR3 residues: CSVEDRALGYTDTQYF. The DNA of the CDR3 is TGCAGCGTTGAGGACAGGGCATTAGGGTACACAGATACGCAGTATTTT.